This T cell receptor beta chain is drawn from a study of shared clonotypes between healthy human individuals. Of note for this clone: Its cognate antigen is unknown.

Profiling relied on immunoSEQ multiplex PCR, and the TCRdb table lists in-frame clones only, not all of them. The sample consists of about 2.4 million clones, around nine tenths of them appearing once. Study-level points and caveats: Relative to clonotypes present in all four donors, those not shared had lower generation probabilities. Only blood underwent sampling, and tissue repertoires likely differ.

The sequencing input was naive CD4+ T cells sorted from blood. Subset denoted: CD45RA+ positively selected. The clonotype was recovered from a man younger than 30 in good health.

This CDR3 reads CASSLELEYTQYF. The CDR3 coding sequence is TGTGCCAGCAGCTTGGAACTCGAATATACGCAGTATTTT. This rearrangement joins TRBV5-5 to TRBJ2-3; D is ambiguous. Germline CDR1 is SGHKS and CDR2 is YYEKEE (reference sequence). V lost 0 bases and J 7 bases, leaving 9 bases between the germline ends. The CDR3 length is 13 residues.